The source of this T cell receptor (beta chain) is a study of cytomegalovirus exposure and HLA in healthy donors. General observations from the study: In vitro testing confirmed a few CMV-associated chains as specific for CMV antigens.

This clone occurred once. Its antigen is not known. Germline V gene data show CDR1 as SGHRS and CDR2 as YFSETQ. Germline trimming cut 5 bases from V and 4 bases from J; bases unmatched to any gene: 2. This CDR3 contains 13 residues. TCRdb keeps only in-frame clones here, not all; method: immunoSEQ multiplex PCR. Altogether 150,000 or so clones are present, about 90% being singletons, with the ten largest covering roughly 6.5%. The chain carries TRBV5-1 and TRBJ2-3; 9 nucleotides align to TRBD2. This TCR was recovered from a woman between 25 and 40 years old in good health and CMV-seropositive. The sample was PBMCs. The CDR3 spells CASRSGGSDTQYF. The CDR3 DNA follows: TGCGCCAGCAGAAGCGGGGGGTCAGATACGCAGTATTTT.